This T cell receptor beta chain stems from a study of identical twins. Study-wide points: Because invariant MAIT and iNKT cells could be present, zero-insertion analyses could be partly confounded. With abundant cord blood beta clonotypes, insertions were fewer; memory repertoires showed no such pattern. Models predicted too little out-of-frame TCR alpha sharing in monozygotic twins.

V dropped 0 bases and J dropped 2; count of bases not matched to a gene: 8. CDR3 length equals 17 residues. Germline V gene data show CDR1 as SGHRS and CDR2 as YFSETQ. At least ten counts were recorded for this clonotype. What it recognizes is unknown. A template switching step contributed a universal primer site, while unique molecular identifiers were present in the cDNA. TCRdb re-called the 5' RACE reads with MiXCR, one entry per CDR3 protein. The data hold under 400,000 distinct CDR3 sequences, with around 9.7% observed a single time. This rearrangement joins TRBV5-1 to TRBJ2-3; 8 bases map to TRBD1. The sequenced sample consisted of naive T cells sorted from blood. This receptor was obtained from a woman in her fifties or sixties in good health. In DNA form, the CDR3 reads TGCGCCAGCAGCTTGGGCCTCTCGACAGGGGCCACAGATACGCAGTATTTT. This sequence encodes CASSLGLSTGATDTQYF.